This T cell receptor beta chain appears in the sequencing data of a study of T cells after yellow fever vaccination. TCRdb analysed the 5' RACE reads with MiXCR anew, one entry per CDR3 protein. Of about 330,000 distinct CDR3 sequences in the sample, approximately 4% were seen once. There are a few counts of this clonotype. V lost 6 bases and J 5 bases, leaving 11 bases between the germline ends. CDR3 size: 14 residues. Germline V lookup: CDR1 MNHEY, CDR2 SVGAGI. This TCR was sampled from a man aged 18 to 29 who received the YFV17D yellow fever vaccine. Sequenced here: PBMCs, sampled 5 days after the yellow fever booster vaccination. The genes are TRBV6-5 and TRBJ1-6, with D maybe TRBD1 (5 bases). The CDR3 reads CASSRQSDNSPLHF. The DNA for the CDR3 is TGTGCCAGCAGCAGACAGTCTGATAATTCACCCCTCCACTTT.